Shown below are 14 T cell receptor beta chains from a single sample sequenced in a study of cytomegalovirus exposure and HLA in healthy donors. Primers for the PCR totalled 60 Vbeta and 13 Jbeta. Sequenced by immunoSEQ multiplex PCR; TCRdb stores in-frame clones only, minus some. The sample carries some 200,000 clones, 12% recorded once. Sequenced material: PBMCs. These receptors were obtained from a man aged 45-65 years in good health and CMV-seropositive.

Concerning this clone: The CDR3 does not end in the conserved phenylalanine or tryptophan, so this is likely a read error. This rearrangement joins TRBV29-1 to TRBJ1-1; D possibly corresponds to TRBD1 (6 bases). The V gene's germline CDR1 is SQVTM and CDR2 ANQGSEA. This CDR3 region has 13 residues. Trimming removed 6 bases at V and 4 bases at J, with 15 bases between. Here the CDR3 DNA reads TGCAGCGTGGTAGACCGAGGGGGCACTGAAGCTTTCTTG. Protein product: CSVVDRGGTEAFL.

This rearrangement joins TRBV7-6 to TRBJ2-3, with D uncertain. This CDR3 is built from 14 residues. Per germline, CDR1 SGHVS and CDR2 FNYEAQ. V lost 1 base, J lost 4 bases, and 9 bases lay in between. CDR3 coding DNA: TGTGCCAGCAGCTTAGTTTTCGGTGCAGATACGCAGTATTTT. It specifies CASSLVFGADTQYF.

This clone was seen only a few times. V gene TRBV5-4 combines with J gene TRBJ1-6; D unresolved. Trimming took 3 bases from V and 0 from J, leaving 13 bases between them. The length of the CDR3 is 17 residues. The germline V gene encodes CDR1 SGHNT and CDR2 YYREEE (reference sequence). In DNA form, the CDR3 reads TGTGCCAGCAGCTCTGAGGTGGCAAGCTCCTATAATTCACCCCTCCACTTT. It codes for CASSSEVASSYNSPLHF. Looking up the rest from reference TRBV5-4 and TRBJ1-6 gives the full variable domain: ETGVTQSPTHLIKTRGQQVTLRCSSQSGHNTVSWYQQALGQGPQFIFQYYREEENGRGNFPPRFSGLQFPNYSSELNVNALELDDSALYLCASSSEVASSYNSPLHFGNGTRLTVT.

This clone was picked up a small number of times. J is TRBJ2-1 and V is TRBV5-4; 7 positions agree with TRBD1. This CDR3 comprises 15 residues. Trimming cost V 2 bases and J 5 bases; bases outside gene matches: 7. Germline V gene data show CDR1 as SGHNT and CDR2 as YYREEE (reference sequence). The CDR3 protein is CASSFWDRGNNEQFF. The CDR3 DNA reads TGTGCCAGCAGCTTTTGGGACAGAGGAAACAATGAGCAGTTCTTC.

About this clone: The same CDR3 also results from other DNA sequences found in this sample. The rearrangement uses TRBV7-2 and TRBJ2-7; possibly TRBD1 for D (5 bases). The V end was cut by 4 bases, the J end by 4 bases, with 8 bases between. Germline values: CDR1 SGHTA, CDR2 FQGNSA. This CDR3 spans 12 amino acids. The CDR3 sequence: CASSSRGYEQYV. Written as DNA, the CDR3 is TGTGCCAGCAGCTCAAGGGGATACGAGCAGTACGTC.

This clone was counted only a few times. V gene TRBV5-4 combines with J gene TRBJ2-5, with TRBD1 matching over 9 bases. The germline CDR1 and CDR2 sequences are SGHNT and YYREEE (reference sequence). Trimming at V came to 4 bases and at J to 6 bases, leaving 10 bases not matched to a gene. The CDR3 runs to 15 residues. DNA of the CDR3: TGTGCCAGCAGCGCCCCGGGACAGGGTGAAAAGACCCAGTACTTC. Translated, it gives CASSAPGQGEKTQYF.

This clone was detected only a few times. Other DNA variants within this sample encode the same CDR3. The CDR3 is CASSYGGGNSPLHF. CDR3 nucleotide sequence: TGTGCCAGCAGTTACGGGGGAGGCAATTCACCCCTCCACTTT. The chain carries TRBV6-5 and TRBJ1-6, with D maybe TRBD1 (5 bases). The CDR3 is 14 amino acids. In germline, CDR1 is MNHEY, CDR2 SVGAGI. V was pared by 2 bases and J by 7 bases, with 9 bases between.

This chain joins TRBV6-1 and TRBJ2-1; D is undetermined. Germline V lookup: CDR1 MNHNS, CDR2 SASEGT. This CDR3 spans 15 amino acids. The germline V and J ends were trimmed by 1 base and 8 bases, with 15 bases remaining between them. The CDR3 sequence is CASSEGHTLSHEQFF. The CDR3 DNA is TGTGCCAGCAGTGAAGGCCACACCTTGTCCCATGAGCAGTTCTTC.

This clone was counted a few times. The chain recombines TRBV25-1 with TRBJ1-2; tentative D call: TRBD1 (6 bases). V lost 3 bases and J 0 bases, leaving 11 bases between the germline ends. The germline gives CDR1 MGHDK, CDR2 SYGVNS. This CDR3 has 15 amino acids. The CDR3 loop is CASSEGHNANYGYTF. The DNA of the CDR3 is TGTGCCAGCAGTGAGGGACACAATGCTAACTATGGCTACACCTTC.

This clone has a handful of counts. The J gene is TRBJ2-2, the V gene TRBV9; maybe TRBD2 (9 bases). Trimming shortened V by 0 bases and J by 6 bases, and 30 bases separated the two germline ends. CDR3 length: 21 amino acids. Germline V gene data show CDR1 as SGDLS and CDR2 as YYNGEE. The CDR3 loop reads CASSVDPPGRGRLAGSGELFF. The CDR3 nucleotides are TGTGCCAGCAGCGTAGACCCCCCGGGCAGGGGGCGGCTAGCGGGGTCCGGGGAGCTGTTTTTT.

This clone occurred a few times. This chain's CDR3 is CAISESLVASGGPDYEQYF. CDR3 coding DNA: TGTGCCATCAGTGAGTCTTTGGTGGCTAGCGGGGGGCCTGACTACGAGCAGTACTTC. V gene TRBV10-3 combines with J gene TRBJ2-7, with TRBD2 matching over 11 bases. Germline V CDR1 and CDR2: ENHRY, SYGVKD. The length of the CDR3 is 19 residues. V was clipped by 0 bases and J by 3 bases; unmatched bases: 13.

The rearrangement links TRBV18 to TRBJ2-3, with D possibly TRBD2 on 5 matching bases. The V gene's germline CDR1 is KGHSH and CDR2 LQKENI. The CDR3 has 14 residues. Trimming took off 4 bases at V and 3 bases at J, with 11 bases between the two ends. DNA for the CDR3: TGTGCCAGCTCACGTACCGGCGGGACAGATACGCAGTATTTT. Translated, it gives CASSRTGGTDTQYF.

This clone occurred a few times. The gene calls are TRBV7-8 and TRBJ1-3; possibly TRBD1 for D (6 bases). V was cut by 1 base and J by 8 bases, with 12 bases left in between. The CDR3 is made up of 14 amino acids. Germline-derived CDR1 and CDR2 are SGHVS and FQNEAQ. CDR3 loop: CASSLGRWGHTIYF. CDR3 nucleotide sequence: TGTGCCAGCAGCTTAGGCCGGTGGGGGCACACCATATATTTT.

This clone has more than one count but fewer than ten. Other DNA sequences in the sample encode the same CDR3. The chain employs TRBV5-1 and TRBJ1-2; weak D call: TRBD1 (5 bases). V lost 1 base and J lost 6, with 10 bases in between. The CDR3 sequence is 13 residues long. Germline V lookup: CDR1 SGHRS, CDR2 YFSETQ. The CDR3 spells CASSLTGTDGYTF. The CDR3 DNA is TGCGCCAGCAGCTTGACCGGGACTGATGGCTACACCTTC.